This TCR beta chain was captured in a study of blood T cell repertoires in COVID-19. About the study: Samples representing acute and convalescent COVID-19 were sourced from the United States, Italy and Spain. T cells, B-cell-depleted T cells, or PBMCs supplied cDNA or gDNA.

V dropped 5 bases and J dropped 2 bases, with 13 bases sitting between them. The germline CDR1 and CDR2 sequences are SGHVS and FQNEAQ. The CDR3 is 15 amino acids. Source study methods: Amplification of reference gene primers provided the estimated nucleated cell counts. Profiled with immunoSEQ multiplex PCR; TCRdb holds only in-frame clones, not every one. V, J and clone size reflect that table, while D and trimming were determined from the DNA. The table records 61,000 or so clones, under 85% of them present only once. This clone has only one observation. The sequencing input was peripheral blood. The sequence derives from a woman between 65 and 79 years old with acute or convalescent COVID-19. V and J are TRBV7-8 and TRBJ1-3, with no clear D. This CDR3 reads CASSISGVAGNTIYF. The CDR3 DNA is TGTGCCAGCAGCATCTCCGGAGTTGCTGGAAACACCATATATTTT.